This is a list of T cell receptor beta chains from one sample in a study of response to subunit inactivated influenza vaccine. Each CDR3 protein is one row after TCRdb ran MiXCR on the RT-PCR reads. The sample includes hundreds of thousands of distinct CDR3 sequences, 13% to 15% seen only once; the top ten take approximately 7.6%. Material: PBMCs from blood, obtained approximately 15 days before vaccination. The source of these receptors is a middle-aged man who received an inactivated influenza vaccine. Both conserved end residues are part of each CDR3. Some rows have no size entry. The others give once, few or many, or a class for an expanded clone.

J: TRBJ2-2
size: few
V: TRBV20-1
CDR3: CSARDDPGRDAGELFF

J: TRBJ2-1
size: -
V: TRBV12-3/TRBV12-4
CDR3: CASSLNLAGTRDEQFF

J: TRBJ2-7
size: many
V: TRBV7-2
CDR3: CASSHLGPSYEQYF

J: TRBJ2-3
size: -
V: TRBV20-1
CDR3: CSARKLPDTQYF

J: TRBJ2-7
size: few
V: TRBV27
CDR3: CASSRTGGYSYEQYF

J: TRBJ2-7
size: -
V: TRBV6-2/TRBV6-3
CDR3: CASATALSYEQYF

J: TRBJ2-7
size: -
V: TRBV2
CDR3: CASLRMGMREQYF

J: TRBJ1-3
size: few
V: TRBV30
CDR3: CAWSVSSSGNTIYF

J: TRBJ2-1
size: many
V: TRBV27
CDR3: CASSSPGLARNNEQFF

J: TRBJ1-4
size: -
V: TRBV4-2
CDR3: CASSTKEKLFF

J: TRBJ2-3
size: few
V: TRBV20-1
CDR3: CSARILTGTGSTDTQYF

J: TRBJ2-1
size: -
V: TRBV19
CDR3: CASSSPGDRGDEQFF

J: TRBJ2-7
size: -
V: TRBV20-1
CDR3: CSAQSRTRISYEQYF

J: TRBJ2-3
size: many
V: TRBV4-2
CDR3: CASSQDLAGGPSDTQYF

J: TRBJ1-1
size: -
V: TRBV11-2
CDR3: CASSPAWTGQGLGNTEAFF

J: TRBJ2-7
size: -
V: TRBV20-1
CDR3: CSAKEGGHTYEQYF

J: TRBJ2-1
size: few
V: TRBV7-2
CDR3: CASSWEASGGNNEQFF

J: TRBJ2-7
size: -
V: TRBV30
CDR3: CAWSVTGYEQYF

J: TRBJ2-1
size: few
V: TRBV11-2
CDR3: CASSLVGIDEQFF

J: TRBJ2-7
size: -
V: TRBV30
CDR3: CAWSAVAYEQYF

J: TRBJ2-1
size: many
V: TRBV6-4
CDR3: CASSDKTSGAVDEQFF

J: TRBJ1-3
size: -
V: TRBV2
CDR3: CASNRALEAGNTIYF

J: TRBJ1-1
size: many
V: TRBV18
CDR3: CASSPQGNTEAFF

J: TRBJ2-1
size: -
V: TRBV3-1
CDR3: CASSHATSDTINEQFF

J: TRBJ1-1
size: few
V: TRBV6-4
CDR3: CASSTYGLKNTEAFF

J: TRBJ1-2
size: few
V: TRBV20-1
CDR3: CSASFSPHNYGYTF

J: TRBJ1-1
size: few
V: TRBV12-3/TRBV12-4
CDR3: CASSRSQGMNTEAFF

J: TRBJ1-5
size: -
V: TRBV2
CDR3: CASSRVANQPQHF

J: TRBJ2-3
size: -
V: TRBV7-9
CDR3: CASRDRAAADTQYF

J: TRBJ1-1
size: -
V: TRBV5-1
CDR3: CASKETGGGGPFF

J: TRBJ2-2
size: few
V: TRBV7-9
CDR3: CASIPGLAGGHTGELFF

J: TRBJ2-7
size: few
V: TRBV5-1
CDR3: CASSLGWTGSYEQYF

J: TRBJ2-3
size: -
V: TRBV20-1
CDR3: CSANDGQGPQYF

J: TRBJ2-4
size: -
V: TRBV6-2/TRBV6-3
CDR3: CASSIADGTAKNIQYF

J: TRBJ2-1
size: -
V: TRBV5-6
CDR3: CASSQAGTSYNEQFF

J: TRBJ1-2
size: few
V: TRBV5-1
CDR3: CASSLANRGFTYGYTF

J: TRBJ2-3
size: few
V: TRBV20-1
CDR3: CSARVFASGSLDTQYF

J: TRBJ2-7
size: few
V: TRBV4-3
CDR3: CASSQDSTSSYEQYF

J: TRBJ1-2
size: -
V: TRBV11-2
CDR3: CASSPPPTGRLGYTF

J: TRBJ1-1
size: few
V: TRBV10-3
CDR3: CAIKGDRGRITEAFF